Sequencing of this TCR beta chain was carried out in a study of blood T cell repertoires in COVID-19. At the level of the study: COVID-19 samples from acute and convalescent phases originated in the United States, Italy and Spain. The analysed material was cDNA or gDNA that came from T cells, B-cell-depleted T cells, or PBMCs.

Authors' methods: Estimates of nucleated cell counts were drawn from the amplification of reference gene primers. Measured with immunoSEQ multiplex PCR; TCRdb has only the in-frame clones, and not every one. V and J calls and clone size are given by that table; D and trimming were obtained from the DNA. The sample consists of about 210,000 clones, 83% of them appearing once. V was pared by 3 bases and J by 4 bases, with 15 bases between. There are 15 residues in the CDR3. The germline V gene has CDR1 SGHTA and CDR2 FQGNSA. The TCR comes from a man aged 45-65 years with active or convalescent COVID-19. Sequencing was done on a sample of peripheral blood. The rearrangement links TRBV7-2 to TRBJ1-2; possible D gene TRBD1, 6 bases. The CDR3 reads CASSFVAGDTYGYTF. The CDR3 DNA follows: TGTGCCAGCAGCTTTGTCGCAGGGGACACCTATGGCTACACCTTC.